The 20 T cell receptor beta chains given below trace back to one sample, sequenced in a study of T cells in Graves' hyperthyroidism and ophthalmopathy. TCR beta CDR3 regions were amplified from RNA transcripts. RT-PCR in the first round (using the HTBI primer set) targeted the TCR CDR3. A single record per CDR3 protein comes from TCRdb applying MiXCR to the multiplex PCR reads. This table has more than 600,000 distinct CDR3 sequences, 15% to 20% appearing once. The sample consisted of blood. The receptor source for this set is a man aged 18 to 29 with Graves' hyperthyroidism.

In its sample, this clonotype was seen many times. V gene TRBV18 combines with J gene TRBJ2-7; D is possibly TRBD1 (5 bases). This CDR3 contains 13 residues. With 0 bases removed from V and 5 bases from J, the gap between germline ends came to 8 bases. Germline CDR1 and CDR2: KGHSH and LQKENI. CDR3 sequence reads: CASSPPPGNEQYF. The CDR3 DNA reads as TGTGCCAGCTCACCACCCCCAGGGAACGAGCAGTACTTC. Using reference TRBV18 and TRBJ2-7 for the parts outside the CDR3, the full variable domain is NAGVMQNPRHLVRRRGQEARLRCSPMKGHSHVYWYRQLPEEGLKFMVYLQKENIIDESGMPKERFSAEFPKEGPSILRIQQVVRGDSAAYFCASSPPPGNEQYFGPGTRLTVT.

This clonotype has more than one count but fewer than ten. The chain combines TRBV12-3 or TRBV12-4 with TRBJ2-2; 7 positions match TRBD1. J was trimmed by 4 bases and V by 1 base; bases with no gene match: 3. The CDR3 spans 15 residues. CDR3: CASSLGTGITGELFF. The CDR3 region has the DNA TGTGCCAGCAGTTTAGGGACAGGTATCACCGGGGAGCTGTTTTTT.

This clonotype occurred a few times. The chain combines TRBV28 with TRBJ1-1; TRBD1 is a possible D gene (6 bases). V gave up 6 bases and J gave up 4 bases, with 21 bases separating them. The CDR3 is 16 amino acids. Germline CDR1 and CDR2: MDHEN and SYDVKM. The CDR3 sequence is CASSSPGGKEGTEAFF. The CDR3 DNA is TGTGCCAGCAGCTCACCGGGGGGCAAGGAGGGCACTGAAGCTTTCTTT.

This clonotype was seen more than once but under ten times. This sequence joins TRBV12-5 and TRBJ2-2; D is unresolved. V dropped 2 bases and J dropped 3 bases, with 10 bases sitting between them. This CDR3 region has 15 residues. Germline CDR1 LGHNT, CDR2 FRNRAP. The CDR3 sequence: CASGLYGFYTGELFF. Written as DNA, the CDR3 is TGTGCTAGTGGTTTGTATGGTTTTTACACCGGGGAGCTGTTTTTT. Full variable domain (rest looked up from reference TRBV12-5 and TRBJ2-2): DARVTQTPRHKVTEMGQEVTMRCQPILGHNTVFWYRQTMMQGLELLAYFRNRAPLDDSGMPKDRFSAEMPDATLATLKIQPSEPRDSAVYFCASGLYGFYTGELFFGEGSRLTVL.

CDR3 amino acids: CASSPLQGGNYGYTF. DNA of the CDR3: TGTGCCAGCAGCCCATTACAGGGGGGTAACTATGGCTACACCTTC. The genes are TRBV7-9 and TRBJ1-2; TRBD1 matches at 8 bases. V dropped 5 bases and J dropped 1; count of bases not matched to a gene: 6. Germline assignment: CDR1 SEHNR and CDR2 FQNEAQ (reference sequence). The CDR3 is 15 residues long.

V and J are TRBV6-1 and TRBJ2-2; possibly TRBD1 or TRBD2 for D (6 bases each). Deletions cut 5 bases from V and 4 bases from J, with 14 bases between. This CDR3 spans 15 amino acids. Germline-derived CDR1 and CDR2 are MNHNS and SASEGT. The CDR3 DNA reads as TGTGCCAGCAGTTGGGGGGACACTTTCACCGGGGAGCTGTTTTTT. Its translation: CASSWGDTFTGELFF.

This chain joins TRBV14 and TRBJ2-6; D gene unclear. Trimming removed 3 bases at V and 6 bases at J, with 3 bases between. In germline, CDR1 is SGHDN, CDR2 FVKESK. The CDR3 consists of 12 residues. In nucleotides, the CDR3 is TGTGCCAGCAGCCATAAGGCCAACGTCCTGACTTTC. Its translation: CASSHKANVLTF.

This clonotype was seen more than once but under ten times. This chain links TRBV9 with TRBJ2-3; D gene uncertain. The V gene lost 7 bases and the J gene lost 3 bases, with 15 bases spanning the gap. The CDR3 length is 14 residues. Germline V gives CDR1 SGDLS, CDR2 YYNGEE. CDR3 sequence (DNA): TGTGCCAGCGGTAATCCGATTCTGACAGATACGCAGTATTTT. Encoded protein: CASGNPILTDTQYF.

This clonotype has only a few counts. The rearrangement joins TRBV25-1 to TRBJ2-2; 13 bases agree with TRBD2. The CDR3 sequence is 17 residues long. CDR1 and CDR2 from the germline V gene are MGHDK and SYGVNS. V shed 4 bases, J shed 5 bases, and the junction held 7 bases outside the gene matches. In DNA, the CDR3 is TGTGCCAGCAGTGGAGGACTAGCGGGAGTAGGGACCGGGGAGCTGTTTTTT. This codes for CASSGGLAGVGTGELFF.

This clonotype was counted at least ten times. This CDR3 is CASRRTRYEQYF. DNA for the CDR3: TGTGCCAGCAGGCGGACTAGATACGAGCAGTACTTC. The chain is built from TRBV28 and TRBJ2-7, with 7 bases fitting TRBD2. Germline V gene sequence: CDR1 MDHEN, CDR2 SYDVKM. This CDR3 region has 12 residues. After removal of 6 bases from V and 4 bases from J, the junction contained 3 bases not matched to a gene.

The CDR3 nucleotides read TGTGCCAGCACAAGGGACAGGGAAGCGCAAGAGACCCAGTACTTC. Translated, it gives CASTRDREAQETQYF. The genes are TRBV25-1 and TRBJ2-5; 9 bases line up with TRBD1. From germline, CDR1 is MGHDK and CDR2 SYGVNS. The trim removed 7 bases at V and 2 bases at J, leaving 8 bases unmatched. The CDR3 runs to 15 residues.

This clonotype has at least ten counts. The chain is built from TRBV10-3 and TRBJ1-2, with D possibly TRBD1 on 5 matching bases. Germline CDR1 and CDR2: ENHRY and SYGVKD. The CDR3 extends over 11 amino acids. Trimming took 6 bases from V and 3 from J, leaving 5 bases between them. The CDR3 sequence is CAIRGDYGYTF. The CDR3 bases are TGTGCCATCAGGGGGGACTATGGCTACACCTTC.

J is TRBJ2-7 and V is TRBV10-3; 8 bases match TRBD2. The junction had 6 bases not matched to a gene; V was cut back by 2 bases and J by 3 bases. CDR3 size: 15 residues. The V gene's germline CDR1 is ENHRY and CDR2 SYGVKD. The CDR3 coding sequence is TGTGCCATCAGTGAGCCAGGAGGGACTAGCTACGAGCAGTACTTC. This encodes CAISEPGGTSYEQYF.

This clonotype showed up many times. CDR3 amino acids: CASSLYRKWRREAPPINTGELFF. For the CDR3, the DNA is TGTGCCAGCAGTTTATACCGCAAATGGAGGCGGGAGGCCCCACCAATTAACACCGGGGAGCTGTTTTTT. The J gene is TRBJ2-2, the V gene TRBV28, with TRBD2 matching 8 bases. V was clipped by 1 base and J by 2 bases; unmatched bases: 24. The CDR3 consists of 23 residues. Germline V CDR1 and CDR2: MDHEN, SYDVKM.

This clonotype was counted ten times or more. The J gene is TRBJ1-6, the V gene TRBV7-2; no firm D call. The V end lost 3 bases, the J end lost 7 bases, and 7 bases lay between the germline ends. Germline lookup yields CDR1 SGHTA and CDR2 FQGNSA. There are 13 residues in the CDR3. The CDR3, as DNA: TGTGCCAGCAGCTTTTCGGGGAATTCACCCCTCCACTTT. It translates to CASSFSGNSPLHF. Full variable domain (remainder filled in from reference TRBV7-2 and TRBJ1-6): GAGVSQSPSNKVTEKGKDVELRCDPISGHTALYWYRQSLGQGLEFLIYFQGNSAPDKSGLPSDRFSAERTGGSVSTLTIQRTQQEDSAVYLCASSFSGNSPLHFGNGTRLTVT.

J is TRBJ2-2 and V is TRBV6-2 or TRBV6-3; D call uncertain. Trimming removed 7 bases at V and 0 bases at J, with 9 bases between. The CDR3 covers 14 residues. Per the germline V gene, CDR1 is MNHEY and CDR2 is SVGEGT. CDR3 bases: TGTGCCAGCACGAACAGTCCGAACACCGGGGAGCTGTTTTTT. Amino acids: CASTNSPNTGELFF.

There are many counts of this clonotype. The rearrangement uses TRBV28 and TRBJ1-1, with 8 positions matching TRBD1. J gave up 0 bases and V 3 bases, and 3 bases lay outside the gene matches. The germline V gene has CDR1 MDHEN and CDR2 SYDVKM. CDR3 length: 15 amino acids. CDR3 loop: CASSFDRGMNTEAFF. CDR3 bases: TGTGCCAGCAGTTTTGACAGGGGCATGAACACTGAAGCTTTCTTT.

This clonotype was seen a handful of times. The CDR3 reads CASSPSLRRTRSYEQYF. The CDR3 coding sequence is TGTGCCAGCAGCCCTTCCCTACGGCGGACTAGGTCCTACGAGCAGTACTTC. The chain recombines TRBV3-1 with TRBJ2-7; 7 bases align to TRBD2. The CDR3 loop spans 17 amino acids. Germline-derived CDR1 and CDR2 are LGHDT and YNNKEL (reference sequence). V gave up 4 bases and J gave up 1 base; unmatched junction bases: 13.

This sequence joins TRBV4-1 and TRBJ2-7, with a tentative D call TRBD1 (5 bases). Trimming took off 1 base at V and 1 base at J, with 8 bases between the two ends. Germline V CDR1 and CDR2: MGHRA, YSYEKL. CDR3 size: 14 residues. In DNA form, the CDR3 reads TGCGCCAGCAGCCAAGTTAGGGGTTCCTACGAGCAGTACTTC. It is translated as CASSQVRGSYEQYF.

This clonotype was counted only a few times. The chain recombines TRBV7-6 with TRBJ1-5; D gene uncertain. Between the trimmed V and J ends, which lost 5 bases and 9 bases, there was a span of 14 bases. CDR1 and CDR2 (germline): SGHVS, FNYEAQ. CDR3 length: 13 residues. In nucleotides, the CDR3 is TGTGCCAGCAGCCCATTCATGGGTTGGCCCCAGCATTTT. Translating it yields CASSPFMGWPQHF.